These 9 T cell receptor beta chains came from one sample sequenced in a study of cytomegalovirus exposure and HLA in healthy donors. The PCR contained 60 Vbeta and 13 Jbeta primers. Method: immunoSEQ multiplex PCR; TCRdb's copy keeps in-frame clones and lacks some. The sample includes just over 150,000 clones, over 65% of them seen just once. The source material was PBMCs. The receptor source for this set is a man in his forties in good health and CMV-seropositive.

The chain links TRBV6-5 to TRBJ1-4; no reliable D call. Germline CDR1 MNHEY, CDR2 SVGAGI. Deletions cut 5 bases from V and 4 bases from J, with 14 bases between. There are 15 residues in the CDR3. CDR3 sequence reads: CASSRQGAGNEKLFF. In nucleotides, the CDR3 is TGTGCCAGCAGTAGACAAGGAGCGGGTAATGAAAAACTGTTTTTT.

This sequence joins TRBV30 and TRBJ2-7, with D perhaps TRBD1 (6 bases). Germline values: CDR1 GTSNPN, CDR2 SVGIG (reference sequence). CDR3 length: 11 amino acids. V shed 5 bases and J shed 7 bases, with 12 bases lying between them. In DNA form, the CDR3 reads TGTGCCTGGTCGGGACAAACGGAGCAGTACTTC. This gives the protein CAWSGQTEQYF.

V usage is TRBV18 and J usage is TRBJ1-1; no definite D call. CDR1 is KGHSH and CDR2 is LQKENI in the germline V gene. V was pared by 3 bases and J by 0 bases, with 5 bases between. This CDR3 spans 13 amino acids. DNA for the CDR3: TGTGCCAGCTCACCTAGTCTGAACACTGAAGCTTTCTTT. Its protein product is CASSPSLNTEAFF.

The chain is built from TRBV21-1 and TRBJ1-2. TRBV21-1 is listed as a pseudogene. The CDR3 runs to 12 residues. CDR3 amino acids: CASTLGGSGYTF. CDR3 bases: TGTGCCAGCACTCTGGGAGGTAGTGGCTACACCTTC.

J is TRBJ1-2 and V is TRBV5-4, with 7 nucleotides matching TRBD1. The germline gives CDR1 SGHNT, CDR2 YYREEE (reference sequence). V gave up 3 bases and J gave up 5 bases; unmatched junction bases: 7. The CDR3 contains 14 residues. The CDR3 DNA reads TGTGCCAGCAGCTCCGTGCCACAGGGGTATGGCTACACCTTC. Encoded protein: CASSSVPQGYGYTF.

This clone was counted once. The chain couples TRBV6-1 to TRBJ1-1; no definite D call. The V and J ends lost 1 base and 7 bases respectively, with 10 bases between them. The germline CDR1 and CDR2 sequences are MNHNS and SASEGT. The CDR3 contains 13 residues. The CDR3 spells CASSEVRGSEAFF. Here the CDR3 DNA reads TGTGCCAGCAGTGAAGTACGAGGGAGTGAAGCTTTCTTT.

This chain joins TRBV19 and TRBJ2-7; D might be TRBD1 (7 bases). This CDR3 is 13 amino acids long. V was trimmed by 4 bases and J by 3 bases, leaving 10 bases between them. The germline gives CDR1 LNHDA, CDR2 SQIVND (reference sequence). The CDR3 DNA reads as TGTGCCAGTAGTACAGGGGGGTTCTACGAGCAGTACTTC. Its translation is CASSTGGFYEQYF.

This clone was seen more than once but under ten times. The gene calls are TRBV27 and TRBJ2-7; TRBD1 might be the D (5 bases). V was shortened by 2 bases and J by 0 bases, with 8 bases between the two germline ends. The CDR3 sequence is 14 residues long. Germline V lookup: CDR1 MNHEY, CDR2 SMNVEV (reference sequence). CDR3: CASSLRQFSYEQYF. Written as DNA, the CDR3 is TGTGCCAGCAGTTTAAGACAGTTCTCCTACGAGCAGTACTTC.

V usage is TRBV6-5 and J usage is TRBJ2-2; TRBD2 is a possible D gene (5 bases). V was pared by 7 bases and J by 8 bases, with 17 bases between. The CDR3 is 14 amino acids. CDR1 and CDR2 from the germline V gene are MNHEY and SVGAGI. This chain's CDR3 is CASTNLGVWGELFF. CDR3 coding DNA: TGTGCCAGCACCAACCTCGGGGTTTGGGGGGAGCTGTTTTTT.